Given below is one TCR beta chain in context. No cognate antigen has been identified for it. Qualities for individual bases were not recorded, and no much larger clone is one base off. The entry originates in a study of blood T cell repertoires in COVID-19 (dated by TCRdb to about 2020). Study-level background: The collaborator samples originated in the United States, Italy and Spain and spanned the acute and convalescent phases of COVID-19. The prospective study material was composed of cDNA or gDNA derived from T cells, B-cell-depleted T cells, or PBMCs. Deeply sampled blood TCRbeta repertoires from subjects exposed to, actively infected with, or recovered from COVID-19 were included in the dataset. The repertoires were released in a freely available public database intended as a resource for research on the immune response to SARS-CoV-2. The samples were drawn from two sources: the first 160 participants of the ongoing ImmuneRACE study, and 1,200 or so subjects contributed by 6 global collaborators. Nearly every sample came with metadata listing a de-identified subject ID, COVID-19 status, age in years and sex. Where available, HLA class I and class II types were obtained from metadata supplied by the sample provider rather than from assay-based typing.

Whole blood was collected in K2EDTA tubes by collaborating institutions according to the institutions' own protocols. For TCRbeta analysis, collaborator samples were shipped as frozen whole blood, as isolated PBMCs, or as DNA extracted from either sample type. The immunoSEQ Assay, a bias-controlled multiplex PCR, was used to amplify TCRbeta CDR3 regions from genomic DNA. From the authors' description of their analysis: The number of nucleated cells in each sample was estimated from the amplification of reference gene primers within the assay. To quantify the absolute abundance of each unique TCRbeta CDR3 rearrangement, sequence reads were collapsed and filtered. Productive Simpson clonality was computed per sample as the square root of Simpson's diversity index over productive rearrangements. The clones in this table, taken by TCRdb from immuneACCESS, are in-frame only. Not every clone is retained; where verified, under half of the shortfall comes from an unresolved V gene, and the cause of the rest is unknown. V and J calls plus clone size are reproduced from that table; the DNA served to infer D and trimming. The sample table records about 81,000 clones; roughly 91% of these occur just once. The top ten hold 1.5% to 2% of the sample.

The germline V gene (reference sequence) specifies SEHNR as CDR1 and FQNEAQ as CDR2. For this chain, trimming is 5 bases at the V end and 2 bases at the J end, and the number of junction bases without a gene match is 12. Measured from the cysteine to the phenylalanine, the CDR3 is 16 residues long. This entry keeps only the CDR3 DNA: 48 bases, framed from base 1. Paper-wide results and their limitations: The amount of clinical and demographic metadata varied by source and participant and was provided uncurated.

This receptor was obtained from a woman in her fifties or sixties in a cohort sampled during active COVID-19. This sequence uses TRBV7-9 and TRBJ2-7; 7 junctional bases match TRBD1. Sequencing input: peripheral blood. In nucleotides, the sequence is TGTGCCAGCAGCCCCCGGACAGGCAAGTCCGCCTACGAGCAGTACTTC. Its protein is CASSPRTGKSAYEQYF.